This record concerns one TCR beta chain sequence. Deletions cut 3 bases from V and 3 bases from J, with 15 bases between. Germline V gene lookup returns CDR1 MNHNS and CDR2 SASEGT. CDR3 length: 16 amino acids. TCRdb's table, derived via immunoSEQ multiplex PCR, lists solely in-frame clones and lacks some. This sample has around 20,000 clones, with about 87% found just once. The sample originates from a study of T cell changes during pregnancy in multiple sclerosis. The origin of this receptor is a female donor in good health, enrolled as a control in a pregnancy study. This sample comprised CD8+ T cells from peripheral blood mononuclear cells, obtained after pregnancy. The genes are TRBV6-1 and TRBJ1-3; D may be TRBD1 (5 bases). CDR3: CASSDGDSRGGNTIYF. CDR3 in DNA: TGTGCCAGCAGTGATGGGGACTCCCGTGGTGGAAACACCATATATTTT.